The source of this T cell receptor beta chain is a study of technical replicates of blood from a few donors. Sequenced by immunoSEQ multiplex PCR; TCRdb stores in-frame clones only, minus some. The table includes over 50,000 clones, around 87% detected once. The CDR3 sequence is 14 residues long. CDR1 GTSNPN and CDR2 SVGIG come from the germline V gene (reference sequence). V lost 0 bases, J lost 5 bases, and 6 bases stayed unmatched. The sequencing sample was made of PBMCs. The sequence came from a human donor in good health. Some clones in this sample may be carry-over from other donors' samples. This chain uses TRBV30 with TRBJ1-1, with 7 positions matching TRBD1. CDR3 amino acids: CAWSVGRGLTEAFF. The CDR3 DNA reads as TGTGCCTGGAGTGTAGGCAGGGGGTTGACTGAAGCTTTCTTT.